The sequence of this T cell receptor (beta chain) was determined in a study of cytotoxic CD8 clonotypes in ibrutinib-treated CLL. The table came from immunoSEQ multiplex PCR; TCRdb's copy has only in-frame clones and leaves some out. The sample carries 330,000 or so clones, 67% recorded once. The source material was PBMCs, sampled after 36 months of ibrutinib treatment. The sequence came from a human donor with chronic lymphocytic leukemia.

The CDR3 DNA reads as TGCGCCAGCAGTGAGGGGGGAGTTCTGACAGATACGCAGTATTTT. Protein product: CASSEGGVLTDTQYF. The chain links TRBV10-1 to TRBJ2-3; D may be TRBD1 or TRBD2 (5 bases each). In germline, CDR1 is WNHNN, CDR2 SYGVQD (reference sequence). This CDR3 is 15 amino acids long. Trimming shortened V by 2 bases and J by 3 bases, and 12 bases separated the two germline ends.